This TCR beta chain emerged from a study of immune cell composition in non-small cell lung cancer. Notes on the study in general: It was not proven that tumour-reactive clones equal dominant tumour-associated clones.

Normal lung was sampled as far from the tumour as possible, at least 3 cm. This clone turned up a few times. No antigen is known for it. Additional DNA sequences in this sample encode the identical CDR3. The CDR3 is 17 residues long. Germline V CDR1 and CDR2: LGHNA, YSLEER. V was pared by 0 bases and J by 1 base, with 13 bases between. Only in-frame clones appear in the TCRdb table, and some are missing; sequencing was by immunoSEQ multiplex PCR. The sample gives some 9,000 clones, 65% to 70% of which show up once; 20% to 25% is in the top ten. The rearrangement uses TRBV4-3 and TRBJ1-5; a weak D match, TRBD1 (6 bases). The specimen was non-adjacent lung tissue. The receptor was derived from a human donor with non-small cell lung cancer. This CDR3 is CASSQDARGGSNQPQHF. In DNA form, the CDR3 reads TGCGCCAGCAGCCAAGATGCCAGGGGAGGGAGCAATCAGCCCCAGCATTTT.